This TCR beta chain appears in the sequencing data of a study of T cells in Graves' hyperthyroidism and ophthalmopathy. Amplified regions were TCR beta CDR3 sequences from RNA transcripts. First-round RT-PCR of the TCR CDR3 relied on the HTBI primer set. MiXCR, applied by TCRdb to the multiplex PCR reads, yields one record per CDR3 protein. The sample consists of some 420,000 distinct CDR3 sequences, 12% to 15% of them appearing once. The table lists this clonotype with many counts. V dropped 3 bases and J dropped 0 bases, with 12 bases sitting between them. Germline CDR1 reads KGHSH; CDR2 reads LQKENI. The CDR3 consists of 15 residues.

The sequence was collected from a young woman with Graves' hyperthyroidism. Sequencing was performed on blood. This rearrangement joins TRBV18 to TRBJ2-7, with TRBD2 as a possible D gene (6 bases). DNA of the CDR3: TGTGCCAGCTCACCCTTTAGCGGCAGCTCCTACGAGCAGTACTTC. As protein: CASSPFSGSSYEQYF.